The 2 T cell receptor beta chains below were found in one sample sequenced in a study of neoadjuvant nivolumab and ipilimumab in lung cancer. Profiled with immunoSEQ multiplex PCR; TCRdb holds only in-frame clones, not every one. The data show about 4,700 clones, about 83% seen once. The sequenced sample was normal lung tissue adjacent to the tumor, obtained after neoadjuvant nivolumab, alone or with ipilimumab, at or shortly before surgery. These receptors all stem from an adult with non-small cell lung cancer. Some clones in this sample may be carry-over from other donors' samples.

This chain joins TRBV5-1 and TRBJ2-3; TRBD2 matches at 9 bases. With 1 base clipped from V and 3 bases from J, the junction kept 6 bases outside the gene matches. The CDR3 has 16 residues. Germline V CDR1 and CDR2: SGHRS, YFSETQ. CDR3 amino acids: CASSLSRGRATDTQYF. CDR3 DNA: TGCGCCAGCAGCTTGAGCCGCGGGAGGGCAACAGATACGCAGTATTTT. Supplemented by reference TRBV5-1 and TRBJ2-3, the full variable domain reads KAGVTQTPRYLIKTRGQQVTLSCSPISGHRSVSWYQQTPGQGLQFLFEYFSETQRNKGNFPGRFSGRQFSNSRSEMNVSTLELGDSALYLCASSLSRGRATDTQYFGPGTRLTVL.

The chain carries TRBV9 and TRBJ2-7; D is undetermined. Germline V CDR1 and CDR2: SGDLS, YYNGEE. This CDR3 is 12 amino acids long. V was shortened by 4 bases and J by 2 bases, with 7 bases between the two germline ends. The CDR3 loop is CASSPGTYEQYF. The CDR3 DNA is TGTGCCAGCAGCCCCGGTACCTACGAGCAGTACTTC.